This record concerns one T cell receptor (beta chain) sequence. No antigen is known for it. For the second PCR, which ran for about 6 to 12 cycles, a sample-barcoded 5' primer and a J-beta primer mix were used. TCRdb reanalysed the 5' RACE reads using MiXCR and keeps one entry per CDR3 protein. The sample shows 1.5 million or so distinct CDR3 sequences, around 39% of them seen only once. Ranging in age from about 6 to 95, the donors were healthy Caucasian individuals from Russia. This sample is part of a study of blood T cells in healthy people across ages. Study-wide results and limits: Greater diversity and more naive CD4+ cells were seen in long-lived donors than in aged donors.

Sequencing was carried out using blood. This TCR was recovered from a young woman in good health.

CDR3: CASSPAGADEQYF. CDR3 in DNA: TGTGCCAGCAGTCCCGCCGGAGCAGACGAGCAGTACTTC. The chain employs TRBV12-3 or TRBV12-4 and TRBJ2-7; D gene unclear. The CDR3 is 13 residues long. The V and J ends lost 5 bases and 5 bases respectively, with 13 bases between them.